This TCR beta chain was retrieved from a study of T cell clones after liver transplantation. Study details: Liver transplant recipients had immunosuppression withdrawal attempted within 2 years. As an antigen-independent comparator, third-party-reactive TCRbeta sequences came from pre-transplant mixed lymphocyte reactions. Apart from three HCV-positive recipients, transplants were for non-autoimmune, non-viral reasons.

The CDR3 is 14 residues long. The germline V gene encodes CDR1 SGHTA and CDR2 FQGNSA. Trimming took 2 bases from V and 0 from J, leaving 7 bases between them. Clones were read by immunoSEQ multiplex PCR, and TCRdb kept only the in-frame ones, dropping some. The data contain around 70,000 clones, 80% to 95% of them singletons. This sequence originates from a human patient who received a liver transplant. T cells may partly derive from the graft donor. The genes are TRBV7-2 and TRBJ2-5; D gene unclear. Specimen: CD4+ T cells from blood, collected less than 26 months after liver transplant. The CDR3 DNA sequence: TGTGCCAGCAGCTTAAGGCGGAACCAAGAGACCCAGTACTTC. Its protein is CASSLRRNQETQYF.